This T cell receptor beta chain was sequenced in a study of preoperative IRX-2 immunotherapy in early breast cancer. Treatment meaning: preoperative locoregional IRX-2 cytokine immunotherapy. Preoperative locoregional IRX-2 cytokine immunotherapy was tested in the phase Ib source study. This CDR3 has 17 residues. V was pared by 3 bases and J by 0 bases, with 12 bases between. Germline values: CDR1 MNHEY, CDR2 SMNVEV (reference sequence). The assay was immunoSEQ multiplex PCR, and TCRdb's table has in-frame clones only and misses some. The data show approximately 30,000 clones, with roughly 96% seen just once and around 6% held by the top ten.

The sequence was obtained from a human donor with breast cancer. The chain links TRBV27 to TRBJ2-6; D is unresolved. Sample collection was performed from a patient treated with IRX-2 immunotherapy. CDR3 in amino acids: CASSFMVRHSGANVLTF. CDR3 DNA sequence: TGTGCCAGCAGTTTTATGGTGAGACACTCTGGGGCCAACGTCCTGACTTTC.